This passage covers 32 T cell receptor beta chains from one sample sequenced in a study of T cell repertoires in cytomegalovirus infection. TCRdb reprocessed the reads with MiXCR, giving one entry per CDR3 protein. The table records about 740,000 distinct CDR3 sequences, 35% of them present only once. The sample comprised PBMCs. The source of these receptors is a human donor in good health (CMV status not recorded). Some clones in this sample may be carry-over from other donors' samples.

This clonotype has at least ten counts. V usage is TRBV7-6 and J usage is TRBJ1-5, with D maybe TRBD1 (5 bases). Looked up from germline, CDR1 is SGHVS and CDR2 is FNYEAQ. Trimming left V 5 bases short and J 7 bases short, with 15 bases between. The CDR3 extends over 14 amino acids. CDR3 DNA sequence: TGTGCCAGCAGCCCCACGGGGGTCGGACAGCCCCAGCATTTT. Translation: CASSPTGVGQPQHF.

As for this clonotype: The junction does not match germline at one end; this may be a read error. The J gene is TRBJ2-1, the V gene TRBV29-1; D is unclear. CDR3 length: 8 residues. CDR1 and CDR2 (germline): SQVTM, ANQGSEA. The CDR3, as DNA: TGCAGCGTTGAAGGGGTCACCTTC. Encoded protein: CSVEGVTF.

This clonotype turned up a few times. The rearrangement joins TRBV4-1 to TRBJ2-7, with D tentatively TRBD1 (6 bases). The CDR3 runs 16 residues. V was cut by 0 bases and J by 5 bases, with 17 bases left in between. Germline V CDR1 and CDR2: MGHRA, YSYEKL. CDR3: CASSQDWGQGRHEQYF. The DNA of the CDR3 is TGCGCCAGCAGCCAAGACTGGGGGCAGGGGCGCCACGAGCAGTACTTC.

This chain joins TRBV28 and TRBJ1-1, with D maybe TRBD1 (6 bases). V lost 1 base to trimming and J lost 1 base, with 13 bases between them. This CDR3 region has 16 residues. Germline CDR1 is MDHEN and CDR2 is SYDVKM. This CDR3 is CASSLLDSTSNTEAFF. The DNA for the CDR3 is TGTGCCAGCAGTTTATTGGACAGCACCTCGAACACTGAAGCTTTCTTT.

This clonotype was observed a few times. The chain links TRBV6-6 to TRBJ1-5; no clear D. The CDR3 has 14 amino acids. The V end lost 4 bases, the J end lost 4 bases, and 11 bases lay between the germline ends. CDR1 is MNHNY, CDR2 SVGAGI, per germline (reference sequence). For the CDR3, the DNA is TGTGCCAGCAGTTTCCCCGGCTGGAATCAGCCCCAGCATTTT. Protein: CASSFPGWNQPQHF.

The rearrangement joins TRBV27 to TRBJ1-6; a weak D match, TRBD1 (5 bases). This CDR3 has 16 amino acids. Germline V gene sequence: CDR1 MNHEY, CDR2 SMNVEV (reference sequence). The V end was cut by 1 base, the J end by 3 bases, with 10 bases between. The CDR3 sequence is CASSLLGVGYNSPLHF. CDR3 DNA sequence: TGTGCCAGCAGTTTATTGGGGGTAGGCTATAATTCACCCCTCCACTTT.

This sequence joins TRBV2 and TRBJ2-7; no clear D. In germline, CDR1 is SNHLY, CDR2 FYNNEI. Trimming removed 1 base from V and 2 bases from J, with 9 bases in between. The CDR3 is made up of 14 amino acids. The CDR3 nucleotides are TGTGCCAGCAGTGAAGGTTCACAAACCTACGAGCAGTACTTC. Translated: CASSEGSQTYEQYF.

The chain carries TRBV28 and TRBJ1-1; D is uncertain. Germline CDR1 and CDR2: MDHEN and SYDVKM. The CDR3 has 13 residues. V dropped 4 bases and J dropped 0 bases, with 6 bases sitting between them. CDR3 nucleotide sequence: TGTGCCAGCAGTTACCCCGTGAACACTGAAGCTTTCTTT. Its translation: CASSYPVNTEAFF.

Only a few counts were recorded for this clonotype. The gene calls are TRBV20-1 and TRBJ2-2, with TRBD2 as a possible D gene (5 bases). The CDR3 runs 14 residues. Trimming took off 0 bases at V and 7 bases at J, with 12 bases between the two ends. CDR1 and CDR2 (germline): DFQATT, SNEGSKA (reference sequence). CDR3 in amino acids: CSARDPSSGGELFF. CDR3 nucleotide sequence: TGCAGTGCTAGAGATCCTAGCTCGGGCGGGGAGCTGTTTTTT.

The chain is built from TRBV6-6 and TRBJ2-1; D may be TRBD1 or TRBD2 (5 bases each). This CDR3 contains 16 residues. V was pared by 0 bases and J by 6 bases, with 15 bases between. Germline loops: CDR1 MNHNY, CDR2 SVGAGI (reference sequence). The CDR3 coding sequence is TGTGCCAGCAGTTACTCGAGGCGACAGCGGACCAATGAGCAGTTCTTC. Protein sequence: CASSYSRRQRTNEQFF.

This clonotype came up a few times. This chain connects TRBV12-3 or TRBV12-4 to TRBJ1-6; D unresolved. Trimming removed 5 bases from V and 9 bases from J, with 8 bases in between. This CDR3 has 12 amino acids. CDR3 protein: CASSRGSSPLHF. The DNA for the CDR3 is TGTGCCAGCAGTCGAGGGAGTTCACCCCTCCACTTT.

The J gene is TRBJ1-6, the V gene TRBV12-3 or TRBV12-4; D possibly corresponds to TRBD1 (5 bases). The CDR3 extends over 15 amino acids. Trimming left V 2 bases short and J 10 bases short, with 15 bases between. This CDR3 is CASSLNRGRRSPLHF. DNA of the CDR3: TGTGCCAGCAGTTTAAATCGGGGGAGGAGATCACCCCTCCACTTT.

A few counts support this clonotype. The CDR3 is CASRDGNNSPLHF. DNA for the CDR3: TGTGCCAGCAGGGACGGTAATAATTCACCCCTCCACTTT. This chain connects TRBV6-1 to TRBJ1-6; D not resolved. The germline V and J ends were trimmed by 6 bases and 5 bases, with 8 bases remaining between them. The CDR3 runs to 13 residues. The germline V gene has CDR1 MNHNS and CDR2 SASEGT.

The rearrangement links TRBV2 to TRBJ2-1; perhaps D is TRBD1 or TRBD2 (6 bases each). Between the trimmed V and J ends, which lost 6 bases and 3 bases, there was a span of 15 bases. CDR1 and CDR2 from the germline V gene are SNHLY and FYNNEI. The CDR3 runs to 15 residues. CDR3 nucleotide sequence: TGTGCCAGCAGGAGGGGGGACGGCTGCTACAATGAGCAGTTCTTC. Protein: CASRRGDGCYNEQFF.

This clonotype was observed at least ten times. This sequence joins TRBV7-8 and TRBJ1-2; D ambiguous. V was clipped by 0 bases and J by 8 bases, with 10 bases between them. This CDR3 is built from 13 residues. From germline, CDR1 is SGHVS and CDR2 FQNEAQ. The CDR3 coding sequence is TGTGCCAGCAGCTTAGCCGGAGGACGGGGCTACACCTTC. This gives the protein CASSLAGGRGYTF.

The CDR3 here is CASSKTSRGTEAFF. The CDR3 DNA reads as TGTGCCAGTAGTAAAACGAGCAGGGGCACTGAAGCTTTCTTT. The chain uses TRBV19 and TRBJ1-1; D is perhaps TRBD1 (6 bases). CDR3 length: 14 residues. The V end lost 4 bases, the J end lost 4 bases, and 13 bases lay between the germline ends. Germline-derived CDR1 and CDR2 are LNHDA and SQIVND (reference sequence).

This clonotype was found a few times. The rearrangement links TRBV7-9 to TRBJ2-7; D ambiguous. The germline CDR1 and CDR2 sequences are SEHNR and FQNEAQ (reference sequence). V was cut by 1 base and J by 6 bases, with 22 bases left in between. The CDR3 consists of 17 residues. CDR3: CASSLEPPNFVRIEQYF. The DNA of the CDR3 is TGTGCCAGCAGCTTAGAACCCCCTAATTTCGTCAGGATCGAGCAGTACTTC.

The chain employs TRBV29-1 and TRBJ2-2, with TRBD1 matching 8 bases. CDR1 SQVTM and CDR2 ANQGSEA come from the germline V gene. This CDR3 region has 15 residues. Germline trimming cut 2 bases from V and 8 bases from J; bases unmatched to any gene: 10. In nucleotides, the CDR3 is TGCAGCGTTGAAAAGGGAGGACAGGGATTTGGGGAGCTGTTTTTT. This codes for CSVEKGGQGFGELFF.

The chain is built from TRBV28 and TRBJ1-5, with unresolved D. Trimming took off 4 bases at V and 4 bases at J, with 14 bases between the two ends. The germline V gene has CDR1 MDHEN and CDR2 SYDVKM. The CDR3 loop spans 15 amino acids. The CDR3 DNA reads TGTGCCAGCAGTTCCCTGACACTTGGAAATCAGCCCCAGCATTTT. This encodes CASSSLTLGNQPQHF.

The gene calls are TRBV19 and TRBJ2-2; D gene uncertain. The V end was cut by 3 bases, the J end by 8 bases, with 16 bases between. The germline V gene encodes CDR1 LNHDA and CDR2 SQIVND (reference sequence). This CDR3 has 15 amino acids. CDR3 coding DNA: TGTGCCAGTAGTATCCCCGGTCGAAGCCCTGGGGAGCTGTTTTTT. Amino acids: CASSIPGRSPGELFF.

CDR3: CASTPGYNQPQHF. In DNA form, the CDR3 reads TGTGCCAGCACTCCGGGTTACAATCAGCCCCAGCATTTT. This rearrangement joins TRBV12-3 or TRBV12-4 to TRBJ1-5; D is undetermined. The CDR3 contains 13 residues. V dropped 7 bases and J dropped 3 bases, with 10 bases sitting between them.

This clonotype occurred a few times. This rearrangement joins TRBV28 to TRBJ2-5; D gene ambiguous. The CDR3 is 15 residues long. V was pared by 5 bases and J by 5 bases, with 18 bases between. CDR1 MDHEN and CDR2 SYDVKM come from the germline V gene. The CDR3 DNA reads TGTGCCAGCAGTCCTCGGGTTCAGTTCGGGGAGACCCAGTACTTC. It yields the protein CASSPRVQFGETQYF.

DNA of the CDR3: TGTGCCAGCAGCCTTTGGGGGGAAGCTTTCTTT. Its protein product is CASSLWGEAFF. This sequence joins TRBV11-2 and TRBJ1-1; possible D gene TRBD1, 5 bases. The CDR3 is 11 amino acids. The V gene lost 5 bases and the J gene lost 8 bases, with 9 bases spanning the gap. Per the germline V gene, CDR1 is SGHAT and CDR2 is FQNNGV.

The gene calls are TRBV19 and TRBJ1-1, with D perhaps matching TRBD1 (6 bases). The CDR3 consists of 13 residues. Germline CDR1 reads LNHDA; CDR2 reads SQIVND (reference sequence). With 8 bases removed from V and 1 base from J, the gap between germline ends came to 11 bases. In DNA form, the CDR3 reads TGTGCCAGTCGAAAGGACAGGAACACTGAAGCTTTCTTT. Protein: CASRKDRNTEAFF.

This clonotype was picked up a small number of times. The V and J genes are TRBV7-9 and TRBJ2-7; D is tentatively TRBD1 or TRBD2 (6 bases each). The CDR3 sequence is 16 residues long. The germline CDR1 and CDR2 sequences are SEHNR and FQNEAQ (reference sequence). V was clipped by 5 bases and J by 4 bases, with 21 bases between them. The CDR3 region is CASSLNAGHIPYEQYF. CDR3 bases: TGTGCCAGCAGCCTGAACGCGGGACACATACCTTACGAGCAGTACTTC.

This clonotype turned up a few times. The CDR3 DNA reads TGTGCCAGCAGTTTTTGGGGCGGCACAGATACGCAGTATTTT. Amino acid sequence: CASSFWGGTDTQYF. The rearrangement uses TRBV27 and TRBJ2-3; possibly TRBD1 for D (5 bases). Trimming took 3 bases from V and 1 from J, leaving 8 bases between them. This CDR3 contains 14 residues. Germline CDR1 MNHEY, CDR2 SMNVEV (reference sequence).

This chain joins TRBV29-1 and TRBJ1-2; 9 bases align to TRBD1. The CDR3 is 11 amino acids. Unmatched junction bases numbered 3, after V lost 6 bases and J lost 7 bases. CDR1 and CDR2 (germline): SQVTM, ANQGSEA. CDR3 bases: TGCAGCGTCACGGACAGGGGTGGCTACACCTTC. Amino acid sequence: CSVTDRGGYTF.

This clonotype was seen just once. As the CDR3 is not closed by the conserved phenylalanine or tryptophan, this likely results from a read error. The chain recombines TRBV5-4 with TRBJ1-1; D unclear. This CDR3 comprises 14 residues. Germline values: CDR1 SGHNT, CDR2 YYREEE (reference sequence). Trimming stripped 2 bases from V and 0 bases from J, with 8 bases between. CDR3: CASSFATMNTEAFS. The CDR3 DNA sequence: TGTGCCAGCAGCTTCGCAACCATGAACACTGAAGCTTTCTCT.

This clonotype has at least ten counts. The chain uses TRBV7-2 and TRBJ2-5, with TRBD1 matching over 7 bases. The J segment lost 5 bases and the V segment lost 2 bases, leaving 2 bases of the junction unmatched. Germline V gene sequence: CDR1 SGHTA, CDR2 FQGNSA. The CDR3 has 13 amino acids. CDR3: CASSLQGVETQYF. CDR3 DNA: TGTGCCAGCAGCTTACAGGGGGTTGAGACCCAGTACTTC. The complete variable domain, with remaining parts taken from reference TRBV7-2 and TRBJ2-5, reads GAGVSQSPSNKVTEKGKDVELRCDPISGHTALYWYRQSLGQGLEFLIYFQGNSAPDKSGLPSDRFSAERTGGSVSTLTIQRTQQEDSAVYLCASSLQGVETQYFGPGTRLLVL.

This clonotype appeared a few times. The gene calls are TRBV7-6 and TRBJ1-4; no reliable D call. The germline V gene has CDR1 SGHVS and CDR2 FNYEAQ. CDR3 size: 13 residues. V was cut by 2 bases and J by 9 bases, with 10 bases left in between. As DNA, the CDR3 is TGTGCCAGCAGCTTACGGTCGTCGAAAAAACTGTTTTTT. Amino acid sequence: CASSLRSSKKLFF. Variable domain in full (rest from reference TRBV7-6 and TRBJ1-4): GAGVSQSPRYKVTKRGQDVALRCDPISGHVSLYWYRQALGQGPEFLTYFNYEAQQDKSGLPNDRFSAERPEGSISTLTIQRTEQRDSAMYRCASSLRSSKKLFFGSGTQLSVL.

The chain uses TRBV9 and TRBJ2-1, with 15 bases aligning to TRBD2. CDR3 length equals 18 residues. V lost 4 bases, J lost 6 bases, and 11 bases stayed unmatched. Germline CDR1 SGDLS, CDR2 YYNGEE. The DNA of the CDR3 is TGTGCCAGCAGCCCCCTGGGACTAGCGGGGGGAGATTCCAATGAGCAGTTCTTC. Its translation is CASSPLGLAGGDSNEQFF.

The chain uses TRBV7-6 and TRBJ2-7; TRBD1 agrees at 8 bases. From germline, CDR1 is SGHVS and CDR2 FNYEAQ. Trimming removed 5 bases from V and 1 base from J; junction bases left unmatched: 4. The CDR3 runs to 14 residues. CDR3 DNA: TGTGCCAGCAGCGAGGACAGGGTATCCTACGAGCAGTACTTC. Translating it yields CASSEDRVSYEQYF.